The next 15 T cell receptor beta chains were all read from a single sample in a study of response to subunit inactivated influenza vaccine. MiXCR, run by TCRdb on the RT-PCR reads, gives a single entry per CDR3 protein. The sample yields just over 300,000 distinct CDR3 sequences, approximately 20% seen once. The sample was PBMCs from blood, taken less than 22 months after vaccination. All receptors come from a man between 50 and 70 years old who received an inactivated influenza vaccine.

Points on this clonotype: The missing conserved phenylalanine or tryptophan at the end of this CDR3 makes a read error likely. The chain carries TRBV20-1 and TRBJ1-4; D unclear. The CDR3 consists of 10 residues. V was trimmed by 5 bases and J by 6 bases, leaving 4 bases between them. Germline V gene data show CDR1 as DFQATT and CDR2 as SNEGSKA (reference sequence). The CDR3 nucleotides read TGCAGTGCTGGTTATGAAAAACTGTTTTTA. This translates into CSAGYEKLFL.

The chain is built from TRBV20-1 and TRBJ1-4; no clear D. The V gene lost 4 bases and the J gene lost 0 bases, with 6 bases spanning the gap. The germline gives CDR1 DFQATT, CDR2 SNEGSKA (reference sequence). The CDR3 loop spans 13 amino acids. The CDR3 is CSAKGATNEKLFF. DNA of the CDR3: TGCAGTGCTAAAGGAGCAACTAATGAAAAACTGTTTTTT.

The chain uses TRBV7-9 and TRBJ1-4; 7 positions match TRBD1. The CDR3 contains 16 residues. Germline V CDR1 and CDR2: SEHNR, FQNEAQ (reference sequence). V lost 0 bases and J lost 4; bases outside the gene matches: 5. The CDR3 sequence: CASSLARQGVNEKLFF. DNA for the CDR3: TGTGCCAGCAGCTTAGCGCGCCAGGGGGTTAATGAAAAACTGTTTTTT.

There are many counts of this clonotype. The V and J genes are TRBV20-1 and TRBJ1-2; TRBD1 agrees at 9 bases. The CDR3 loop spans 14 amino acids. Losses at the gene ends were 5 bases for V and 5 bases for J; bases not matched to a gene: 9. Germline CDR1 DFQATT, CDR2 SNEGSKA (reference sequence). The CDR3 is CSAHKGTGIYGYTF. The CDR3 region has the DNA TGCAGTGCTCATAAAGGGACAGGGATTTATGGCTACACCTTC.

This clonotype was seen a few times. V usage is TRBV28 and J usage is TRBJ2-1; D call uncertain. The CDR3 is 13 amino acids. The V end was cut by 2 bases, the J end by 6 bases, with 8 bases between. CDR1 is MDHEN and CDR2 is SYDVKM in the germline V gene. The CDR3 spells CASSLSTPNEQFF. Here the CDR3 DNA reads TGTGCCAGCAGTTTAAGTACTCCCAATGAGCAGTTCTTC.

V and J are TRBV12-1 and TRBJ2-1; TRBD2 was called by the table and not checked on the DNA. TRBV12-1 is described as a pseudogene. This CDR3 region has 17 residues. This CDR3 is CASSLTTGGLSYNEQFF. In DNA form, the CDR3 reads TGCGCCAGCAGCTTGACTACTGGGGGCCTCTCCTACAATGAGCAGTTCTTC.

This clonotype appeared a few times. The chain carries TRBV7-9 and TRBJ1-4; unclear D gene. Trimming stripped 5 bases from V and 0 bases from J, with 13 bases between. The CDR3 loop spans 16 amino acids. Germline V lookup: CDR1 SEHNR, CDR2 FQNEAQ (reference sequence). The CDR3 DNA reads TGTGCCAGCAGCAAAACCCTCACCGCAACTAATGAAAAACTGTTTTTT. Its translation: CASSKTLTATNEKLFF. Combining the CDR3 with reference TRBV7-9 and TRBJ1-4 gives the whole variable domain DTGVSQNPRHKITKRGQNVTFRCDPISEHNRLYWYRQTLGQGPEFLTYFQNEAQLEKSRLLSDRFSAERPKGSFSTLEIQRTEQGDSAMYLCASSKTLTATNEKLFFGSGTQLSVL.

This clonotype came up many times. The chain uses TRBV20-1 and TRBJ1-4; D unclear. Germline CDR1 DFQATT, CDR2 SNEGSKA (reference sequence). The ends were cut back, 5 bases at V and 6 bases at J, with 16 bases in the middle. CDR3 length equals 14 residues. CDR3 residues: CSASSGRFDEKLFF. CDR3 nucleotides: TGCAGTGCTTCTAGTGGACGGTTTGATGAAAAACTGTTTTTT.

The gene calls are TRBV4-2 and TRBJ1-1; 11 bases line up with TRBD1. V lost 2 bases to trimming and J lost 1 base; unmatched junction nucleotides: 9. The CDR3 has 18 residues. Germline-derived CDR1 and CDR2 are LGHNA and YNFKEQ. CDR3 bases: TGTGCCAGCAGCCAATACACCGGGACAGGGGGTCGGAACACTGAAGCTTTCTTT. It encodes CASSQYTGTGGRNTEAFF.

The sample holds a few counts of this clonotype. The chain joins TRBV4-2 to TRBJ1-1; no clear D gene. Germline V lookup: CDR1 LGHNA, CDR2 YNFKEQ. The CDR3 runs to 14 residues. V was pared by 4 bases and J by 1 base, with 10 bases between. CDR3 DNA: TGTGCCAGCAGCCGACCGAAAAGGAACACTGAAGCTTTCTTT. Its protein product is CASSRPKRNTEAFF.

This clonotype was counted between two and nine times. The rearrangement joins TRBV7-2 to TRBJ2-7; perhaps TRBD1 as D (6 bases). Looked up from germline, CDR1 is SGHTA and CDR2 is FQGNSA. Deletions cut 5 bases from V and 0 bases from J, with 14 bases between. The CDR3 extends over 15 amino acids. This CDR3 reads CASSVVQGSSYEQYF. The CDR3 bases are TGTGCCAGCAGCGTAGTACAGGGAAGCTCCTACGAGCAGTACTTC.

This clonotype came up many times. CDR3 coding DNA: TGTGCCAGCAGCTGGAGTTGGGCCTTGAACACTGAAGCTTTCTTT. It codes for CASSWSWALNTEAFF. The chain joins TRBV12-3 or TRBV12-4 to TRBJ1-1; no clear D. The CDR3 covers 15 residues. V shed 6 bases and J shed 0 bases, with 14 bases lying between them.

This clonotype was seen only a few times. The chain recombines TRBV10-3 with TRBJ2-3; 11 bases line up with TRBD2. V was pared by 2 bases and J by 0 bases, with 4 bases of the junction left unmatched. CDR1 and CDR2 (germline): ENHRY, SYGVKD. The CDR3 sequence is 17 residues long. Here the CDR3 reads CAISETSGGSSTDTQYF. For the CDR3, the DNA is TGTGCCATCAGTGAGACTAGCGGGGGCTCTAGCACAGATACGCAGTATTTT.

The rearrangement joins TRBV7-9 to TRBJ2-7; 7 bases fit TRBD1. The CDR3 totals 14 residues. Per the germline V gene, CDR1 is SEHNR and CDR2 is FQNEAQ (reference sequence). With V trimmed by 6 bases and J by 4 bases, 9 bases remained unmatched. CDR3 nucleotides: TGTGCCAGCAGTTCGGACAGGTCTTTGTACGAGCAGTACTTC. This sequence encodes CASSSDRSLYEQYF.

CDR3 protein: CASNRAYEQYF. The CDR3 nucleotides read TGTGCCAGCAACCGGGCGTACGAGCAGTACTTC. This chain connects TRBV28 to TRBJ2-7; D is uncertain. V was cut by 7 bases and J by 4 bases, with 8 bases left in between. CDR1 is MDHEN, CDR2 SYDVKM, per germline. The CDR3 covers 11 residues.